The 3 T cell receptor beta chains below come from one sample, sequenced in a study of OX40 agonist ivuxolimab in advanced cancers. Measured with immunoSEQ multiplex PCR; TCRdb has only the in-frame clones, and not every one. The repertoire includes roughly 44,000 clones, 65% to 85% of them detected once, and roughly 6.8% sits in the top ten. The specimen comprised CD4+ or CD8+ T cells sorted from blood, sampled in a trial of the OX40 agonist ivuxolimab. Receptor source: an adult with an advanced solid tumor such as melanoma, head and neck, liver or kidney cancer.

The CDR3 DNA follows: TGTGCCAGTAGCCTAACCCGGGCCCCCCTTTCTGAGCAGTTCTTC. The encoded protein is CASSLTRAPLSEQFF. The J gene is TRBJ2-1, the V gene TRBV19; D remains ambiguous. Trimming shortened V by 6 bases and J by 9 bases, and 21 bases separated the two germline ends. Germline V lookup: CDR1 LNHDA, CDR2 SQIVND (reference sequence). This CDR3 is 15 amino acids long.

The chain carries TRBV5-1 and TRBJ2-1; D remains ambiguous. Trimming pared 0 bases from V and 4 bases from J, leaving 5 bases between. CDR1 is SGHRS and CDR2 is YFSETQ in the germline V gene. The CDR3 runs 13 residues. As DNA, the CDR3 is TGCGCCAGCAGCTTGGATATGTACAATGAGCAGTTCTTC. It yields the protein CASSLDMYNEQFF.

The CDR3 protein is CASSGTYGYTF. The CDR3 DNA follows: TGTGCCAGCAGTGGGACCTATGGCTACACCTTC. The V call is TRBV2, the J call TRBJ1-2; the D is unclear. CDR1 and CDR2 from the germline V gene are SNHLY and FYNNEI. Trimming shortened V by 4 bases and J by 4 bases, and 4 bases separated the two germline ends. This CDR3 contains 11 residues.